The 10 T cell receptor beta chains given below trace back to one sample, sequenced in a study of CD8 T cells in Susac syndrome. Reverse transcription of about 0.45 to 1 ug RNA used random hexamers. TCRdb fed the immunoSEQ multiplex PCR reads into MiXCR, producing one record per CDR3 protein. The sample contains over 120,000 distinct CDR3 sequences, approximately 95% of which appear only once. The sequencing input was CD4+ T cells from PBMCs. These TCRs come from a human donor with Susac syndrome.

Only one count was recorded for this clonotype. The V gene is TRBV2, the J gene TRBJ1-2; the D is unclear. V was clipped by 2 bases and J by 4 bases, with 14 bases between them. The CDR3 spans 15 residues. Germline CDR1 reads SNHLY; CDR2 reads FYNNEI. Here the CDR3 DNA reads TGTGCCAGCAGTGAACTCGGTCCGGAGGGCTATGGCTACACCTTC. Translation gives CASSELGPEGYGYTF.

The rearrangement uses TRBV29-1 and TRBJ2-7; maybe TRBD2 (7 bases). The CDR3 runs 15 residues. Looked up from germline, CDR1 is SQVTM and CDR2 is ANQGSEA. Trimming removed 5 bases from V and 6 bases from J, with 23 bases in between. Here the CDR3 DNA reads TGCAGCGTTCCGACGGGGGGCTCTGACCCCCTCGAGCAGTACTTC. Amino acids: CSVPTGGSDPLEQYF.

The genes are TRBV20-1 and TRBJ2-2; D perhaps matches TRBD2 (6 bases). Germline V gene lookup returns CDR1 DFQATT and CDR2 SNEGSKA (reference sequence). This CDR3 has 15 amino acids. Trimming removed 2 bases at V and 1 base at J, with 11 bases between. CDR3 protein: CSARLPGVNTGELFF. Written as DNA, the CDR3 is TGCAGTGCTAGACTCCCGGGGGTGAACACCGGGGAGCTGTTTTTT.

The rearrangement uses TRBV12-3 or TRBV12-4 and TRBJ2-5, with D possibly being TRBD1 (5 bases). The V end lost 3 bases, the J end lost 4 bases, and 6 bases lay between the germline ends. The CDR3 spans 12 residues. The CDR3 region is CASSLQGETQYF. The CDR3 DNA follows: TGTGCCAGCAGTTTGCAGGGAGAGACCCAGTACTTC.

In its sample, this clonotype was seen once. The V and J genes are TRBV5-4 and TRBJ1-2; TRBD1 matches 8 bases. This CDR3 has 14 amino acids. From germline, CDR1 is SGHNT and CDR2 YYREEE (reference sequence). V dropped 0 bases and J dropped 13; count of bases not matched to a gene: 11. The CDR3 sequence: CASSLASGTGDSTF. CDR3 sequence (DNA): TGTGCCAGCAGCTTGGCGTCCGGGACAGGAGATTCCACCTTC.

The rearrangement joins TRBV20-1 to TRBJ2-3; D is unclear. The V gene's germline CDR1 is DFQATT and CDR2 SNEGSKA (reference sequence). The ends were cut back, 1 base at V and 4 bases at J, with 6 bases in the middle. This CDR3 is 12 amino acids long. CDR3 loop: CSARAVPDTQYF. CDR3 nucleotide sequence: TGCAGTGCTAGAGCGGTTCCAGATACGCAGTATTTT.

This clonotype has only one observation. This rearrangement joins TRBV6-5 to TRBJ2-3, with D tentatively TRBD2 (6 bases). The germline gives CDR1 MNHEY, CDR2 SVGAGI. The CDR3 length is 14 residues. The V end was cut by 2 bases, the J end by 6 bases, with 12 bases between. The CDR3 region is CASSYEPGGDTQYF. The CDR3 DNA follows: TGTGCCAGCAGTTACGAACCCGGGGGTGATACGCAGTATTTT.

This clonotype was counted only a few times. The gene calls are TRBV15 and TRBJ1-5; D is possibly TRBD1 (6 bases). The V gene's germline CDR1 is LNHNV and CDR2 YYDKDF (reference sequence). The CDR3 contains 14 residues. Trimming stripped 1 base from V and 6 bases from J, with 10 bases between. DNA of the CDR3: TGTGCCACCAGCAGAGTGGGGGCGGTTCAGCCCCAGCATTTT. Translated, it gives CATSRVGAVQPQHF.

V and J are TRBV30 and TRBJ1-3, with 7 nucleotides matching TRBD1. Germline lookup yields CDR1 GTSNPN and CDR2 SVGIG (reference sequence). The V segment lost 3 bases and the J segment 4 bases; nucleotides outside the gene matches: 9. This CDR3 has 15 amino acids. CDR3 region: CAWREITTGGNTIYF. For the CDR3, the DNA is TGTGCCTGGAGAGAGATAACGACAGGGGGAAACACCATATATTTT.

Here the CDR3 reads CATSRASGRPYNEQFF. CDR3 DNA: TGTGCCACCAGCAGAGCTAGCGGGAGGCCCTACAATGAGCAGTTCTTC. This chain links TRBV15 with TRBJ2-1; the match to TRBD2 covers 11 bases. The J segment lost 2 bases and the V segment lost 1 base, leaving 1 base of the junction unmatched. The CDR3 has 16 residues. Germline values: CDR1 LNHNV, CDR2 YYDKDF (reference sequence).